Listed here are 21 T cell receptor beta chains from one sample, sequenced in a study of siplizumab effects on memory and regulatory T cells. This table comes from immunoSEQ multiplex PCR, and its TCRdb copy is limited to in-frame clones, with some not included. The sample lists about 50,000 clones, less than 90% seen once, with about 0.35% in the top ten. The sequencing input was naive CD8+ T cells sorted from blood. The receptors shown here come from a human donor in good health.

This clone has only one observation. The missing conserved phenylalanine or tryptophan at the end of this CDR3 makes a read error likely. The chain links TRBV13 to TRBJ1-2; D call uncertain. Trimming took off 5 bases at V and 4 bases at J, with 14 bases between the two ends. The CDR3 is made up of 14 amino acids. Germline CDR1 PRHDT, CDR2 FYEKMQ (reference sequence). CDR3 DNA sequence: TGTGCCAGCAGCCCTAGGGAATCTGGCTATGGCTACACCCTC. Translated, it gives CASSPRESGYGYTL.

The V gene is TRBV19, the J gene TRBJ1-2; D is unresolved. Germline V CDR1 and CDR2: LNHDA, SQIVND (reference sequence). This CDR3 is 13 amino acids long. Trimming pared 6 bases from V and 6 bases from J, leaving 14 bases between. Here the CDR3 reads CASSPMGYDGYTF. CDR3 DNA sequence: TGTGCCAGTAGCCCTATGGGTTACGATGGCTACACCTTC.

This clone was seen just once. The chain uses TRBV5-1 and TRBJ1-4; D uncertain. Trimming cost V 0 bases and J 4 bases, with 22 bases left between them. Germline V gene lookup returns CDR1 SGHRS and CDR2 YFSETQ. The CDR3 consists of 19 residues. The CDR3 bases are TGCGCCAGCAGCTTGGACGGAGCACGATCGGGATCTGTTAATGAAAAACTGTTTTTT. It is translated as CASSLDGARSGSVNEKLFF.

The chain is built from TRBV6-1 and TRBJ1-1, with D perhaps TRBD1 (5 bases). This CDR3 has 18 amino acids. Per germline, CDR1 MNHNS and CDR2 SASEGT. Trimming took 0 bases from V and 5 from J, leaving 22 bases between them. Here the CDR3 DNA reads TGTGCCAGCAGTGAAGCAGGTATGGTTCAGGGAAGGCAAACTGAAGCTTTCTTT. Its protein product is CASSEAGMVQGRQTEAFF.

The CDR3 reads CASSLGGGYEQYF. The CDR3 DNA is TGTGCCAGCAGCTTAGGCGGGGGCTACGAGCAGTACTTC. The chain recombines TRBV5-6 with TRBJ2-7, with 7 bases that match TRBD2. J was trimmed by 3 bases and V by 2 bases; bases with no gene match: 2. This CDR3 comprises 13 residues. Germline V gene lookup returns CDR1 SGHDT and CDR2 YYEEEE.

Note on this clone: The same CDR3 also results from other DNA sequences found in this sample. This chain connects TRBV7-9 to TRBJ2-7; D not resolved. The CDR3 runs to 12 residues. Germline-derived CDR1 and CDR2 are SEHNR and FQNEAQ (reference sequence). The ends were cut back, 1 base at V and 2 bases at J, with 3 bases in the middle. The CDR3 DNA sequence: TGTGCCAGCAGCTTAGGGGCCTACGAGCAGTACTTC. Protein sequence: CASSLGAYEQYF.

CDR3 DNA: TGTGCCAGCAGCTTAGTGATAGCGGGCTTATCCGGGACAGAGACCCAGTACTTC. Translated, it gives CASSLVIAGLSGTETQYF. The V call is TRBV7-8, the J call TRBJ2-5; 7 bases agree with TRBD2. CDR1 and CDR2 from the germline V gene are SGHVS and FQNEAQ. CDR3 size: 18 residues. J was trimmed by 4 bases and V by 1 base; bases with no gene match: 15. The full variable domain, completed using reference TRBV7-8 and TRBJ2-5, is GAGVSQSPRYKVAKRGQDVALRCDPISGHVSLFWYQQALGQGPEFLTYFQNEAQLDKSGLPSDRFFAERPEGSVSTLKIQRTQQEDSAVYLCASSLVIAGLSGTETQYFGPGTRLLVL.

This sequence joins TRBV27 and TRBJ2-5; a possible D gene is TRBD1 (6 bases). Germline CDR1 reads MNHEY; CDR2 reads SMNVEV (reference sequence). The CDR3 runs to 14 residues. Trimming removed 7 bases at V and 6 bases at J, with 18 bases between. The CDR3 spells CASKGQLGVQTQYF. Written as DNA, the CDR3 is TGTGCCAGCAAAGGACAGCTTGGGGTGCAGACCCAGTACTTC.

J is TRBJ2-2 and V is TRBV11-3; no clear D. V was clipped by 5 bases and J by 5 bases, with 6 bases between them. The CDR3 length is 12 residues. Germline CDR1 reads SGHNT; CDR2 reads YENEEA. CDR3 sequence: CASSEGTGELFF. CDR3 in DNA: TGTGCCAGCAGCGAAGGTACCGGGGAGCTGTTTTTT.

This clone is a singleton in its sample. The rearrangement uses TRBV9 and TRBJ2-2; possibly TRBD2 for D (5 bases). Germline V gene lookup returns CDR1 SGDLS and CDR2 YYNGEE. The CDR3 spans 15 residues. The V and J ends lost 0 bases and 0 bases respectively, with 6 bases between them. This CDR3 reads CASSVAGTNTGELFF. CDR3 DNA: TGTGCCAGCAGCGTAGCGGGAACGAACACCGGGGAGCTGTTTTTT.

The V call is TRBV6-4, the J call TRBJ1-5, with D hard to call. The germline V gene encodes CDR1 MRHNA and CDR2 SNTAGT. V was trimmed by 3 bases and J by 0 bases, leaving 9 bases between them. This CDR3 comprises 15 residues. The DNA for the CDR3 is TGTGCCAGCAGTGAGATCAGCGGTAGCAATCAGCCCCAGCATTTT. As protein: CASSEISGSNQPQHF.

The chain carries TRBV29-1 and TRBJ2-4, with 8 bases matching TRBD2. Losses at the gene ends were 0 bases for V and 5 bases for J; bases not matched to a gene: 9. The CDR3 consists of 16 residues. Germline V gene sequence: CDR1 SQVTM, CDR2 ANQGSEA. CDR3 sequence reads: CSVEDLGVAGQNIQYF. For the CDR3, the DNA is TGCAGCGTTGAAGATCTTGGGGTAGCGGGGCAAAACATTCAGTACTTC.

This clone was counted once. V is TRBV7-3 and J is TRBJ2-3; D is unresolved. Trimming removed 8 bases from V and 0 bases from J, with 15 bases in between. Per the germline V gene, CDR1 is SGHTA and CDR2 is FQGTGA. This CDR3 has 15 residues. Here the CDR3 reads CASGEGFTSTDTQYF. For the CDR3, the DNA is TGTGCCAGCGGGGAAGGGTTCACTAGCACAGATACGCAGTATTTT.

The chain carries TRBV7-2 and TRBJ2-1, with D perhaps matching TRBD2 (5 bases). Germline loops: CDR1 SGHTA, CDR2 FQGNSA. The germline V and J ends were trimmed by 1 base and 5 bases, with 9 bases remaining between them. The CDR3 covers 14 residues. CDR3 loop: CASSLDGSHNEQFF. CDR3 sequence (DNA): TGTGCCAGCAGCTTAGATGGGAGCCACAATGAGCAGTTCTTC.

This sequence joins TRBV19 and TRBJ2-7; D may match TRBD1 or TRBD2 (5 bases each). The ends were cut back, 5 bases at V and 3 bases at J, with 11 bases in the middle. The CDR3 totals 13 residues. The germline V gene encodes CDR1 LNHDA and CDR2 SQIVND (reference sequence). CDR3 residues: CASSSGGYYEQYF. For the CDR3, the DNA is TGTGCCAGTAGTTCTGGGGGTTACTACGAGCAGTACTTC.

V usage is TRBV7-7 and J usage is TRBJ2-6; D is unclear. This CDR3 is 18 amino acids long. The V and J ends lost 5 bases and 5 bases respectively, with 22 bases between them. Per the germline V gene, CDR1 is SSHAT and CDR2 is FNYEAQ (reference sequence). The CDR3 reads CASSLAHVPQNRANVLTF. The CDR3 DNA sequence: TGTGCCAGCAGCCTCGCACATGTGCCACAAAATCGGGCCAACGTCCTGACTTTC.

The chain uses TRBV10-3 and TRBJ2-1, with unresolved D. The germline CDR1 and CDR2 sequences are ENHRY and SYGVKD. Trimming left V 7 bases short and J 6 bases short, with 7 bases between. The CDR3 spans 11 residues. CDR3 bases: TGTGCCATCACGGGCGGCAATGAGCAGTTCTTC. Its protein product is CAITGGNEQFF.

The rearrangement joins TRBV12-5 to TRBJ2-7; D perhaps matches TRBD2 (6 bases). Deletions cut 2 bases from V and 4 bases from J, with 12 bases between. Germline CDR1 is LGHNT and CDR2 is FRNRAP. This CDR3 has 14 residues. Written as DNA, the CDR3 is TGTGCTAGTGGTTTGAACGGGAGATATTACGAGCAGTACTTC. As protein: CASGLNGRYYEQYF.

This rearrangement joins TRBV7-8 to TRBJ2-7; 10 bases line up with TRBD1. This CDR3 is 18 amino acids long. Germline CDR1 SGHVS, CDR2 FQNEAQ. The junction had 8 bases not matched to a gene; V was cut back by 0 bases and J by 0 bases. CDR3: CASSLARTGGSYSYEQYF. CDR3 DNA sequence: TGTGCCAGCAGCTTAGCAAGGACAGGGGGTTCCTACTCCTACGAGCAGTACTTC.

The V and J genes are TRBV27 and TRBJ2-5, with TRBD1 as a possible D gene (7 bases). The germline V gene encodes CDR1 MNHEY and CDR2 SMNVEV (reference sequence). This CDR3 region has 12 residues. V lost 6 bases to trimming and J lost 5 bases, with 10 bases between them. CDR3 residues: CASSQGGETQYF. The DNA of the CDR3 is TGTGCCAGCAGCCAGGGGGGTGAGACCCAGTACTTC.

The V gene is TRBV11-3, the J gene TRBJ2-7, with TRBD2 as a possible D gene (5 bases). This CDR3 has 14 residues. The ends were cut back, 1 base at V and 4 bases at J, with 11 bases in the middle. The germline V gene encodes CDR1 SGHNT and CDR2 YENEEA. The CDR3 sequence: CASSLGSGSYEQYF. The CDR3 DNA reads TGTGCCAGCAGCTTAGGGAGCGGTTCATACGAGCAGTACTTC.